This T cell receptor (beta chain) was recovered during a study of blood T cell repertoires in COVID-19. The overall study: Acute and convalescent COVID-19 samples came from the United States, Italy and Spain. The cDNA or gDNA used as material had been derived from T cells, B-cell-depleted T cells, or PBMCs.

In the original analysis: How many nucleated cells were present was estimated from reference gene primer amplification. Libraries were prepared by immunoSEQ multiplex PCR; TCRdb keeps only in-frame clonotypes and omits some of them. That table gives V, J and clone size, and the DNA gave D and trimming. The data hold over 65,000 clones, with roughly 90% observed a single time. The V gene lost 5 bases and the J gene lost 4 bases, with 22 bases spanning the gap. Looked up from germline, CDR1 is SGHTA and CDR2 is FQGNSA. The length of the CDR3 is 17 residues. The sample comprised peripheral blood. The source is a human donor in a cohort sampled during active COVID-19. The J gene is TRBJ2-3, the V gene TRBV7-2; possibly TRBD2 for D (5 bases). The CDR3 loop reads CASSNTLDRRFADTQYF. For the CDR3, the DNA is TGTGCCAGCAGCAATACATTGGACCGGAGGTTTGCAGATACGCAGTATTTT.